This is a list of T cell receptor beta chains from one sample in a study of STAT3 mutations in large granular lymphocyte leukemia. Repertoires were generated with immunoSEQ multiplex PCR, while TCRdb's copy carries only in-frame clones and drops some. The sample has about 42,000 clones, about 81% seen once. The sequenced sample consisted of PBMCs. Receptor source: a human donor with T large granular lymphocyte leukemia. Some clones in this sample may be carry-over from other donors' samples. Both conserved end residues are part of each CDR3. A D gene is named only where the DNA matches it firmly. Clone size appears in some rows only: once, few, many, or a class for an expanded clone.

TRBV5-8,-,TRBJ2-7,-,TGTGCCAGCAGGCGAGACTCCTACGAGCAGTACTTC,CASRRDSYEQYF
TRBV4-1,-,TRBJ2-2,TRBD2,TGCGCCAGCAGCCAGGTTACTAGCGGGGGCTCCGGGGAGCTGTTTTTT,CASSQVTSGGSGELFF
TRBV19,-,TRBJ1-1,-,TGTGCCAGTTTGAGGGTCGGCACTGAAGCTTTCTTT,CASLRVGTEAFF
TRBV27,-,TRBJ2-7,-,TGTGCCAGCAGTCCGACAGGAGGTGGGAAATACGAGCAGTACTTC,CASSPTGGGKYEQYF
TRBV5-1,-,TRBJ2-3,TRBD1,TGCGCCAGCAGCCTCTATGGACAGGGCCCAGATACGCAGTATTTT,CASSLYGQGPDTQYF
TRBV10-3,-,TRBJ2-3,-,TGTGCCATCAGCCGTACACGGGGTGATGATACGCAGTATTTT,CAISRTRGDDTQYF
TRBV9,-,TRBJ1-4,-,TGTGCCAGCAGCGTAGAACCGACAACTAATGAAAAACTGTTTTTT,CASSVEPTTNEKLFF
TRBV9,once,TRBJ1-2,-,TGTGCCAGCAGCGTAGACGGGACCGACCGCGGCTATGGCTACACCTTC,CASSVDGTDRGYGYTF
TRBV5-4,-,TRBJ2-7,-,TGTGCCAGCAGCTTGGGTGGGTTCGAGCAGTACTTC,CASSLGGFEQYF
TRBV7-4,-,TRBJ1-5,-,TGTGCCAGCAGCTTAGGAGTACCCTCGTATAGCAATCAGCCCCAGCATTTT,CASSLGVPSYSNQPQHF
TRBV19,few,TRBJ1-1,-,TGTGCCAGTCGGTTGGGGAACACTGAAGCTTTCTTT,CASRLGNTEAFF
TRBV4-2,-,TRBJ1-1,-,TGTGCCAGCAGCCAAGGGGGGAGGAACACTGAAGCTTTCTTT,CASSQGGRNTEAFF
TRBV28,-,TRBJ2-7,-,TGTGCCAGCAGTTTAGCGGACACGGACCACTACGAGCAGTACTTC,CASSLADTDHYEQYF
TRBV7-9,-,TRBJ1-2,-,TGTGCCAGCAGCTCGTCCTCGTTTGATGGCTACACCTTC,CASSSSSFDGYTF
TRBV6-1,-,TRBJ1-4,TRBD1,TGTGCCAGCAGTGAGAACAGGGGATACGAAAAACTGTTTTTT,CASSENRGYEKLFF
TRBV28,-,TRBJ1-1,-,TGTGCCAGCAGTTTATCAGGGAAGGTTCGAAGGAACACTGAAGCTTTCTTT,CASSLSGKVRRNTEAFF
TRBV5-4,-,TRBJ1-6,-,TGTGCCAGCAGCCTGCCACTGGGGGAAAATTCACCCCTCCACTTT,CASSLPLGENSPLHF
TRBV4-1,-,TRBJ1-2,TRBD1,TGCGCCAGCAGCCAAGTTTGGCAGAACAGGGGCTATGGCTACACCTTC,CASSQVWQNRGYGYTF
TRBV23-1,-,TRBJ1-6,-,TGCGCCAGCAGTCAATTCATTAGCTCCTATAATTCACCCCTCCACTTT,CASSQFISSYNSPLHF
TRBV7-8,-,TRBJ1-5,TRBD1,TGTGCCAGCAGCTTATCGGACAGGGGACCTCAGCCCCAGCATTTT,CASSLSDRGPQPQHF
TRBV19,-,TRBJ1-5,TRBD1,TGTGCCAGTAGTATGGACAGGGGGAAACAGCCCCAGCATTTT,CASSMDRGKQPQHF
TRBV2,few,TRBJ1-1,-,TGTGCCAGCAGAGGGACTGGCCTGAACACTGAAGCTTTCTTT,CASRGTGLNTEAFF
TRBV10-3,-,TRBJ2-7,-,TGTGCCATCAGTGGAGGTCAGAGATACGAGCAGTACTTC,CAISGGQRYEQYF
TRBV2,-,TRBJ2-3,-,TGTGCCAGCAGTGATCCCCCCGGAGAGGATACGCAGTATTTT,CASSDPPGEDTQYF
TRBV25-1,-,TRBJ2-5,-,TGTGCCAGCATAGGAGGGGGAGATTTAACCCAGTACTTC,CASIGGGDLTQYF
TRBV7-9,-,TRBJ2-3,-,TGTGCCAGCAGCTTAGGGCAGGGGGGGACAGATACGCAGTATTTT,CASSLGQGGTDTQYF
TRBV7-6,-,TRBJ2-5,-,TGTGCCAGCAGCTTAGTTGCAGGGATGGAGACCCAGTACTTC,CASSLVAGMETQYF
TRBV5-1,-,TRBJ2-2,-,TGCGCCAGCAGCCTCATGGGACAGAACACCGGGGAGCTGTTTTTT,CASSLMGQNTGELFF
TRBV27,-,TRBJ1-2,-,TGTGCCAGCAGTTTATCGGGGAACTATGGCTACACCTTC,CASSLSGNYGYTF
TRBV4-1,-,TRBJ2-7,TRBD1,TGCGCCAGCAGCCCTGGACAGGGGACGTCCTACGAGCAGTACTTC,CASSPGQGTSYEQYF
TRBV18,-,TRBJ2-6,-,TGTGCCAGCTCACCACTTAGCAGGGGCTCTGGGGCCAACGTCCTGACTTTC,CASSPLSRGSGANVLTF
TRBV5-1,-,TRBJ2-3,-,TGCGCCAGCAGCCCAGGGAGGCCAGATACGCAGTATTTT,CASSPGRPDTQYF
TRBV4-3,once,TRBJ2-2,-,TGCGCCAGCAGCCAAGATCAGGGACTCGCGAACACCGGGGAGCTGTTTTTT,CASSQDQGLANTGELFF
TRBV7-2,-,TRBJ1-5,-,TGTGCCAGCAGCTTAACGAGCAATCAGCCCCAGCATTTT,CASSLTSNQPQHF
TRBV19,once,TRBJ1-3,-,TGTGCCAGTATTCGGGGTCCTGGAAACACCATATATTTT,CASIRGPGNTIYF
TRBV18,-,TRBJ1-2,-,TGTGCCAGCTCACCACGCGCCCAGACGGAGTATGGCTACACCTTC,CASSPRAQTEYGYTF
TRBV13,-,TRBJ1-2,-,TGTGCCAGCAGCCGACGTGGCTCGAGTTTCGGGGGCTACACCTTC,CASSRRGSSFGGYTF
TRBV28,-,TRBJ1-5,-,TGTGCCAGCAGCATAAATCAGCCCCAGCATTTT,CASSINQPQHF
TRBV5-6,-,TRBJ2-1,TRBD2,TGTGCCAGCAGCTTTCTCGAGCGGGGGGGCTATGAGCAGTTCTTC,CASSFLERGGYEQFF
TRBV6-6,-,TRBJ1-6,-,TGTGCCAGCAGGGAATATGGTTCACCCCTCCACTTT,CASREYGSPLHF
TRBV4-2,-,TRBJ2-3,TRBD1,TGTGCCAGCAGTAACCCAGGGACAGGGGATGAAAATACGCAGTATTTT,CASSNPGTGDENTQYF
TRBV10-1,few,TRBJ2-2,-,TGCGCCAGCAGTGATCCCAGGACCACCGGGGAGCTGTTTTTT,CASSDPRTTGELFF